This passage covers 29 T cell receptor beta chains from one sample sequenced in a study of OX40 agonist ivuxolimab in advanced cancers. This table comes from immunoSEQ multiplex PCR, and its TCRdb copy is limited to in-frame clones, with some not included. The table lists about 54,000 clones, approximately 91% of them singletons, with roughly 12% in the top ten. The sequencing used CD4+ or CD8+ T cells sorted from blood, collected in a trial of the OX40 agonist ivuxolimab. All receptors come from an adult with an advanced solid tumor such as melanoma, head and neck, liver or kidney cancer.

The chain joins TRBV10-3 to TRBJ2-3; the match to TRBD2 covers 8 bases. Unmatched junction bases numbered 6, after V lost 5 bases and J lost 5 bases. Germline V gene lookup returns CDR1 ENHRY and CDR2 SYGVKD. The length of the CDR3 is 14 residues. The CDR3 DNA is TGTGCCATCAGTCTACAGGGACTAGGAGATACGCAGTATTTT. It specifies CAISLQGLGDTQYF.

In regard to this clone: This sample also contains other DNA sequences that code for the same CDR3. The V call is TRBV5-1, the J call TRBJ2-7, with 14 bases identical to TRBD2. Trimming removed 5 bases from V and 4 bases from J; junction bases left unmatched: 5. This CDR3 is 15 amino acids long. Germline V gene data show CDR1 as SGHRS and CDR2 as YFSETQ. The CDR3 spells CASSSGLAGGYEQYF. In DNA, the CDR3 is TGCGCCAGCAGTTCAGGACTAGCGGGAGGATACGAGCAGTACTTC.

This clone was counted between two and nine times. The chain uses TRBV5-1 and TRBJ1-2, with D possibly TRBD1 on 6 matching bases. CDR3 length equals 14 residues. Trimming left V 5 bases short and J 8 bases short, with 19 bases between. Germline CDR1 SGHRS, CDR2 YFSETQ. CDR3 sequence: CASRPQGGAGGYTF. The CDR3, as DNA: TGCGCCAGCAGACCTCAAGGGGGAGCAGGGGGCTACACCTTC.

J is TRBJ2-5 and V is TRBV28, with a tentative D call TRBD1 (6 bases). The CDR3 contains 13 residues. The germline CDR1 and CDR2 sequences are MDHEN and SYDVKM. V was clipped by 4 bases and J by 2 bases, with 8 bases between them. The CDR3 region has the DNA TGTGCCAGCAGTTCAGGACAGCAAGAGACCCAGTACTTC. This gives the protein CASSSGQQETQYF.

The chain carries TRBV2 and TRBJ1-1; D perhaps matches TRBD1 (5 bases). V was shortened by 3 bases and J by 13 bases, with 18 bases between the two germline ends. The germline V gene has CDR1 SNHLY and CDR2 FYNNEI. The length of the CDR3 is 13 residues. The CDR3 DNA sequence: TGTGCCAGCAGTGACGTTTGGGCGACGGGGGGTTTCTTT. It codes for CASSDVWATGGFF.

The chain carries TRBV19 and TRBJ2-5, with 7 bases that match TRBD1. The CDR3 totals 15 residues. The germline V gene has CDR1 LNHDA and CDR2 SQIVND (reference sequence). V gave up 6 bases and J gave up 7 bases; unmatched junction bases: 14. The DNA for the CDR3 is TGTGCCAGTAGAGCCCTAGACAGGGAATCCGTGACCCAGTACTTC. Protein: CASRALDRESVTQYF.

This clone was found once. For the CDR3, the DNA is TGTGCCAGCACCCGCGGGATTAGCGAGCAGTACTTC. Translation: CASTRGISEQYF. V is TRBV6-1 and J is TRBJ2-7, with D tentatively TRBD2 (6 bases). Germline V lookup: CDR1 MNHNS, CDR2 SASEGT. CDR3 length equals 12 residues. V was cut by 7 bases and J by 6 bases, with 13 bases left in between.

The gene calls are TRBV5-5 and TRBJ1-5; no clear D. Germline values: CDR1 SGHKS, CDR2 YYEKEE (reference sequence). The CDR3 loop spans 15 amino acids. The V end lost 0 bases, the J end lost 2 bases, and 9 bases lay between the germline ends. This CDR3 is CASSLVQDGNQPQHF. In nucleotides, the CDR3 is TGTGCCAGCAGCTTGGTCCAGGATGGCAATCAGCCCCAGCATTTT.

The rearrangement links TRBV10-2 to TRBJ2-3, with D hard to call. This CDR3 spans 11 amino acids. The germline V gene has CDR1 WSHSY and CDR2 SAAADI. V was cut by 3 bases and J by 5 bases, with 3 bases left in between. The CDR3: CASSEGDTQYF. In DNA form, the CDR3 reads TGCGCCAGCAGTGAAGGAGATACGCAGTATTTT.

The V call is TRBV6-5, the J call TRBJ1-4; 7 bases map to TRBD1. The CDR3 consists of 15 residues. Germline V gene sequence: CDR1 MNHEY, CDR2 SVGAGI. J lost 3 bases, V lost 6 bases, and 7 bases had no gene match. The CDR3, as DNA: TGTGCCAGCAGAAGGACGGACAGGTCTAATGAAAAACTGTTTTTT. Amino acids: CASRRTDRSNEKLFF.

V gene TRBV9 combines with J gene TRBJ2-5; D may be TRBD1 or TRBD2 (7 bases each). V dropped 4 bases and J dropped 11 bases, with 27 bases sitting between them. The germline gives CDR1 SGDLS, CDR2 YYNGEE. The CDR3 has 16 residues. The CDR3 coding sequence is TGTGCCAGCAGCCCAGGGGGGGACCGCGAAGGCGGGGAGCAGTACTTC. The encoded protein is CASSPGGDREGGEQYF.

The chain recombines TRBV7-2 with TRBJ1-1; D is perhaps TRBD1 (5 bases). This CDR3 has 15 residues. Germline CDR1 and CDR2: SGHTA and FQGNSA. Trimming stripped 2 bases from V and 2 bases from J, with 12 bases between. CDR3 coding DNA: TGTGCCAGCAGCTTACCCTTAGGGGTCAACACTGAAGCTTTCTTT. It translates to CASSLPLGVNTEAFF.

The rearrangement uses TRBV28 and TRBJ2-2, with D tentatively TRBD2 (5 bases). CDR3 length: 14 residues. Germline lookup yields CDR1 MDHEN and CDR2 SYDVKM. The V gene lost 5 bases and the J gene lost 6 bases, with 13 bases spanning the gap. The CDR3 loop is CASSPNKGAGELFF. DNA of the CDR3: TGTGCCAGCAGTCCTAACAAGGGAGCCGGGGAGCTGTTTTTT.

Worth noting for this clone: Distinct nucleotide sequences in the sample also encode this CDR3. The gene calls are TRBV9 and TRBJ1-5; D ambiguous. The CDR3 sequence is 13 residues long. Trimming took 2 bases from V and 5 from J, leaving 8 bases between them. Germline lookup yields CDR1 SGDLS and CDR2 YYNGEE. In DNA form, the CDR3 reads TGTGCCAGCAGCGTGGACGGAGATCAGCCCCAGCATTTT. This codes for CASSVDGDQPQHF.

The J gene is TRBJ2-4, the V gene TRBV4-2; 8 nucleotides line up with TRBD2. There are 17 residues in the CDR3. The V gene's germline CDR1 is LGHNA and CDR2 YNFKEQ. V trimming: 3 bases; J trimming: 7 bases; junction bases outside the gene matches: 14. CDR3 bases: TGTGCCAGCAGCCATGCTTTGGTCCGGCGCGGGGGGAACATTCAGTACTTC. Translating gives CASSHALVRRGGNIQYF.

This clone was observed a single time. V is TRBV2 and J is TRBJ2-7; 9 bases are a match to TRBD2. Trimming took 3 bases from V and 4 from J; bases not matched to a gene: 4. The CDR3 has 14 amino acids. The germline V gene has CDR1 SNHLY and CDR2 FYNNEI. CDR3 protein: CASSDVAGVYEQYF. CDR3 in DNA: TGTGCCAGCAGTGATGTAGCGGGGGTGTACGAGCAGTACTTC.

V is TRBV9 and J is TRBJ1-1; D remains unclear. Germline CDR1 and CDR2: SGDLS and YYNGEE. With 4 bases removed from V and 1 base from J, the gap between germline ends came to 11 bases. This CDR3 has 14 residues. In DNA, the CDR3 is TGTGCCAGCAGCCCCGCCTCCGGGAACACTGAAGCTTTCTTT. This gives the protein CASSPASGNTEAFF.

The chain links TRBV11-2 to TRBJ1-1; a possible D gene is TRBD1 (6 bases). Germline V gene sequence: CDR1 SGHAT, CDR2 FQNNGV. The CDR3 has 13 residues. V lost 6 bases and J 13 bases, leaving 21 bases between the germline ends. In nucleotides, the CDR3 is TGTGCCAGCAGTTCGGGGGCCCAGGGTTATGGTTTCTTT. This sequence encodes CASSSGAQGYGFF.

The chain links TRBV11-2 to TRBJ2-1, with 11 bases fitting TRBD2. V lost 4 bases and J lost 2; bases outside the gene matches: 1. CDR1 and CDR2 from the germline V gene are SGHAT and FQNNGV. The CDR3 runs 15 residues. The CDR3 loop is CASSSLAGAYNEQFF. The CDR3 DNA follows: TGTGCCAGCAGCTCACTAGCGGGAGCCTACAATGAGCAGTTCTTC.

This clone was seen a few times. The genes are TRBV6-1 and TRBJ2-5, with no clear D. The length of the CDR3 is 15 residues. Germline V gene data show CDR1 as MNHNS and CDR2 as SASEGT. V was pared by 2 bases and J by 0 bases, with 10 bases between. This CDR3 reads CASSEHDTYQETQYF. CDR3 nucleotides: TGTGCCAGCAGTGAACACGACACCTACCAAGAGACCCAGTACTTC.

The CDR3 reads CASSQRANTEAFF. The CDR3 DNA follows: TGTGCCAGCTCACAAAGAGCTAACACTGAAGCTTTCTTT. The chain uses TRBV18 and TRBJ1-1; no clear D. The CDR3 contains 13 residues. The germline CDR1 and CDR2 sequences are KGHSH and LQKENI. Trimming took 4 bases from V and 2 from J, leaving 8 bases between them.

A few counts support this clone. The chain has TRBV6-6 and TRBJ1-2; 7 bases agree with TRBD1. Trimming took 2 bases from V and 2 from J; bases not matched to a gene: 2. Germline V gives CDR1 MNHNY, CDR2 SVGAGI (reference sequence). This CDR3 contains 14 residues. CDR3 in DNA: TGTGCCAGCAGTTACGACAGGGCCAACTATGGCTACACCTTC. It encodes CASSYDRANYGYTF.

This clone has only one observation. The chain recombines TRBV5-6 with TRBJ1-2; D is unresolved. Looked up from germline, CDR1 is SGHDT and CDR2 is YYEEEE. The CDR3 is 12 amino acids. V shed 0 bases and J shed 8 bases, with 8 bases lying between them. In nucleotides, the CDR3 is TGTGCCAGCAGCTTGGCCCCGGCGGGCTACACCTTC. As protein: CASSLAPAGYTF.

V and J are TRBV10-2 and TRBJ2-3; D is unresolved. This CDR3 has 14 amino acids. Looked up from germline, CDR1 is WSHSY and CDR2 is SAAADI. The germline V and J ends were trimmed by 6 bases and 1 base, with 11 bases remaining between them. The CDR3 is CASSDPSRTDTQYF. CDR3 DNA sequence: TGCGCCAGCAGCGACCCCTCGCGCACAGATACGCAGTATTTT.

This clone was picked up a small number of times. DNA for the CDR3: TGTGCCAGCAGCTTGGACCGCTCGGGCGAGCAGTACTTC. Its protein is CASSLDRSGEQYF. The rearrangement links TRBV11-2 to TRBJ2-7; no firm D call. This CDR3 is 13 amino acids long. Germline loops: CDR1 SGHAT, CDR2 FQNNGV. Trimming removed 3 bases from V and 6 bases from J, with 12 bases in between.

The chain carries TRBV5-1 and TRBJ1-5, with TRBD1 matching 8 bases. Looked up from germline, CDR1 is SGHRS and CDR2 is YFSETQ. The CDR3 runs 16 residues. J lost 5 bases, V lost 0 bases, and 7 bases had no gene match. CDR3 nucleotides: TGCGCCAGCAGCTTGGAAGGCGGCAGGGGGCATCAGCCCCAGCATTTT. It yields the protein CASSLEGGRGHQPQHF.

The chain combines TRBV2 with TRBJ1-5, with 7 bases aligning to TRBD1. The CDR3 consists of 15 residues. Losses at the gene ends were 5 bases for V and 4 bases for J; bases not matched to a gene: 8. The germline V gene has CDR1 SNHLY and CDR2 FYNNEI. The CDR3 loop is CASSPHKGANQPQHF. The CDR3 bases are TGTGCCAGCAGTCCGCATAAGGGGGCGAATCAGCCCCAGCATTTT. Full variable domain (outside the CDR3, taken from reference TRBV2 and TRBJ1-5): EPEVTQTPSHQVTQMGQEVILRCVPISNHLYFYWYRQILGQKVEFLVSFYNNEISEKSEIFDDQFSVERPDGSNFTLKIRSTKLEDSAMYFCASSPHKGANQPQHFGDGTRLSIL.

This rearrangement joins TRBV5-1 to TRBJ2-3, with D perhaps matching TRBD1 (6 bases). Trimming took 7 bases from V and 0 from J, leaving 12 bases between them. Germline V gives CDR1 SGHRS, CDR2 YFSETQ. CDR3 length: 14 amino acids. Written as DNA, the CDR3 is TGCGCCAGCGAGGCAGGGGCTAGCACAGATACGCAGTATTTT. Its translation: CASEAGASTDTQYF.

The chain recombines TRBV5-1 with TRBJ2-2, with a possible D match to TRBD2 (6 bases). The CDR3 loop spans 15 amino acids. In germline, CDR1 is SGHRS, CDR2 YFSETQ. Trimming pared 2 bases from V and 2 bases from J, leaving 10 bases between. CDR3 bases: TGCGCCAGCAGCTTCAACGGACTAAACACCGGGGAGCTGTTTTTT. Encoded protein: CASSFNGLNTGELFF. The entire variable domain, with the rest obtained from reference TRBV5-1 and TRBJ2-2, is as follows: KAGVTQTPRYLIKTRGQQVTLSCSPISGHRSVSWYQQTPGQGLQFLFEYFSETQRNKGNFPGRFSGRQFSNSRSEMNVSTLELGDSALYLCASSFNGLNTGELFFGEGSRLTVL.